This TCR beta chain was profiled in a study of blood T cells in healthy people across ages. The second PCR ran about 6 to 11 cycles with a sample-barcoded 5' primer and J-beta primers. TCRdb re-called the 5' RACE reads with MiXCR, one entry per CDR3 protein. Among 750,000 to 950,000 distinct CDR3 sequences listed, approximately 24% were seen once. Every participating donor contributed 7.5 to 10 milliliters of peripheral blood through a draw. Remarks on this clonotype: Antigen unknown.

Study results and caveats: Diversity figures based on one million T cells were deemed too low.

These records were also assigned to another study, of T cells of mothers and their children. That paper notes: Amplification in the second PCR used the M1S primer, which added sample barcodes and 2-4 random nucleotides.

Input material: blood. This receptor was taken from a boy under 18 in good health.

DNA for the CDR3: TGTGCCATCAGCCCTCAGGACGACGAGCAGTACTTC. Protein product: CAISPQDDEQYF. The genes are TRBV10-3 and TRBJ2-5; D is undetermined. The J call may be in error: the DNA end matches TRBJ2-7 better. In germline, CDR1 is ENHRY, CDR2 SYGVKD. The CDR3 totals 12 residues.